Here is one TCR beta chain with its context. The record originates from a study of CD8+CD57+ T cells in acquired aplastic anemia. About the study: The average for DNA from sorted CD4+ and CD8+ cells was approximately 3.2 ug.

An expansion of CD8+CD57+ cells by flow cytometry had been shown in patients chosen for sequencing. Every patient was diagnosed with severe acquired aplastic anemia. No therapy was given to patients before blood sampling. Genomic DNA acted as the template from which TCR beta VDJ combination and CDR3 sequence profiling were carried out. TCRdb used MiXCR to reprocess the reads, holding one entry per CDR3 protein. The sample contains approximately 220,000 distinct CDR3 sequences, roughly 45% of which appear only once. Germline V gene lookup returns CDR1 LNHDA and CDR2 SQIVND (reference sequence). Trimming stripped 3 bases from V and 7 bases from J, with 12 bases between. The CDR3 is 13 residues long.

Specimen: sorted CD4+, CD8+, or CD8+CD57+ T cells (not recorded which) from PBMCs. This sequence originates from a human donor with aplastic anemia. The chain employs TRBV19 and TRBJ1-2; D call uncertain. The CDR3 nucleotides are TGTGCCAGTAGTATTACGGAGTTGCGTGGCTACACCTTC. Amino acids: CASSITELRGYTF.